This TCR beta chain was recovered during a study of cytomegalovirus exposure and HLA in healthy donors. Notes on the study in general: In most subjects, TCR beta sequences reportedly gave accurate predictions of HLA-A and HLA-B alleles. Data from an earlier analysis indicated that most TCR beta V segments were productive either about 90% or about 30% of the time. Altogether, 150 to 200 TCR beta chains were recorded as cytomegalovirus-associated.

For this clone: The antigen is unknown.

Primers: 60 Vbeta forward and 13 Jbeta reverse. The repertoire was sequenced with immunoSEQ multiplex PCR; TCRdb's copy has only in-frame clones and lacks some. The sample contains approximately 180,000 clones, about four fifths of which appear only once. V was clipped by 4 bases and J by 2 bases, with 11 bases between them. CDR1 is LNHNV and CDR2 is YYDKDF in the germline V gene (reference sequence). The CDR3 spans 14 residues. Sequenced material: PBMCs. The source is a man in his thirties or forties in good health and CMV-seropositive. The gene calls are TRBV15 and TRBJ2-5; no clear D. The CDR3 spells CATSMAWLQETQYF. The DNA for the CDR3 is TGTGCCACCAGCATGGCTTGGTTACAAGAGACCCAGTACTTC.